Below are 28 T cell receptor beta chains sequenced from a single sample in a study of T cell clones after liver transplantation. TCRdb's copy holds only in-frame clones and misses some; the assay was immunoSEQ multiplex PCR. The sample has just over 80,000 clones, about 84% seen once; the top ten hold around 0.45%. The source was CD4+ T cells from blood, collected approximately 3.5 years after liver transplant. These receptors were taken from a human patient who received a liver transplant. Some T cells may be provided by the graft donor.

This CDR3 is CASSHLAGVVDDTQYF. The CDR3 region has the DNA TGCGCCAGCAGCCACCTAGCGGGAGTGGTAGATGATACGCAGTATTTT. The chain joins TRBV5-1 to TRBJ2-3; 10 bases agree with TRBD2. This CDR3 has 16 amino acids. V gave up 4 bases and J gave up 6 bases; unmatched junction bases: 11. Germline lookup yields CDR1 SGHRS and CDR2 YFSETQ. Full variable domain (remainder filled in from reference TRBV5-1 and TRBJ2-3): KAGVTQTPRYLIKTRGQQVTLSCSPISGHRSVSWYQQTPGQGLQFLFEYFSETQRNKGNFPGRFSGRQFSNSRSEMNVSTLELGDSALYLCASSHLAGVVDDTQYFGPGTRLTVL.

The chain carries TRBV4-3 and TRBJ2-1; TRBD1 might be the D (5 bases). The V gene's germline CDR1 is LGHNA and CDR2 YSLEER. The CDR3 sequence is 12 residues long. V was pared by 1 base and J by 10 bases, with 8 bases between. The CDR3 DNA reads TGCGCCAGCAGCCAAGTAAGGGGAGAGCAGTTCTTC. Protein: CASSQVRGEQFF.

The chain employs TRBV28 and TRBJ2-7; D call uncertain. Germline CDR1 is MDHEN and CDR2 is SYDVKM. The CDR3 is 12 residues long. Trimming removed 4 bases from V and 4 bases from J, with 8 bases in between. The CDR3 DNA is TGTGCCAGCAGTTCCTTTTTGTACGAGCAGTACTTC. Its translation is CASSSFLYEQYF. The whole variable domain, remainder taken from reference TRBV28 and TRBJ2-7, is DVKVTQSSRYLVKRTGEKVFLECVQDMDHENMFWYRQDPGLGLRLIYFSYDVKMKEKGDIPEGYSVSREKKERFSLILESASTNQTSMYLCASSSFLYEQYFGPGTRLTVT.

The chain employs TRBV29-1 and TRBJ1-1; TRBD1 agrees at 10 bases. CDR1 and CDR2 (germline): SQVTM, ANQGSEA. The CDR3 has 16 amino acids. V trimming: 0 bases; J trimming: 6 bases; junction bases outside the gene matches: 10. As DNA, the CDR3 is TGCAGCGTTGAAGATCCGAACGGACAGGGGGAAGCTGAAGCTTTCTTT. Its protein product is CSVEDPNGQGEAEAFF.

CDR3 DNA sequence: TGTGCCTGGGACTTCTCTGGAAACACCATATATTTT. Translated: CAWDFSGNTIYF. The V gene is TRBV30, the J gene TRBJ1-3, with D unresolved. This CDR3 is built from 12 residues. Germline CDR1 and CDR2: GTSNPN and SVGIG (reference sequence). The ends were cut back, 5 bases at V and 0 bases at J, with 5 bases in the middle. The full variable domain, completed using reference TRBV30 and TRBJ1-3, is SQTIHQWPATLVQPVGSPLSLECTVEGTSNPNLYWYRQAAGRGLQLLFYSVGIGQISSEVPQNLSASRPQDRQFILSSKKLLLSDSGFYLCAWDFSGNTIYFGEGSWLTVV.

The CDR3 sequence is CASSLGLAEGDTQYF. The CDR3, as DNA: TGTGCCAGCAGCTTAGGACTGGCAGAGGGGGATACGCAGTATTTT. J is TRBJ2-3 and V is TRBV7-2; tentatively, D is TRBD1 or TRBD2 (5 bases each). The germline gives CDR1 SGHTA, CDR2 FQGNSA. Deletions cut 1 base from V and 6 bases from J, with 14 bases between. CDR3 length equals 15 residues.

This clone has only one observation. The chain couples TRBV6-1 to TRBJ1-1; D is ambiguous. The CDR3 is 14 amino acids. The V gene's germline CDR1 is MNHNS and CDR2 SASEGT. Trimming shortened V by 5 bases and J by 3 bases, and 13 bases separated the two germline ends. The CDR3 protein is CASSPTLGYTEAFF. In DNA form, the CDR3 reads TGTGCCAGCAGTCCGACCCTAGGGTACACTGAAGCTTTCTTT.

V is TRBV18 and J is TRBJ1-1; TRBD1 is a possible D gene (5 bases). The V end was cut by 2 bases, the J end by 1 base, with 14 bases between. Germline values: CDR1 KGHSH, CDR2 LQKENI. The CDR3 length is 16 residues. CDR3 nucleotide sequence: TGTGCCAGCTCACCATTATATAGGGGCGCGAACACTGAAGCTTTCTTT. Translated, it gives CASSPLYRGANTEAFF.

This clone has only a few counts. The chain couples TRBV7-8 to TRBJ1-2, with D possibly being TRBD1 (5 bases). From germline, CDR1 is SGHVS and CDR2 FQNEAQ. The CDR3 is 15 residues long. Trimming shortened V by 5 bases and J by 0 bases, and 13 bases separated the two germline ends. In nucleotides, the CDR3 is TGTGCCAGCAGCATAAGGGACGGTTCTAACTATGGCTACACCTTC. Protein sequence: CASSIRDGSNYGYTF.

This chain uses TRBV5-4 with TRBJ2-5; D possibly matches TRBD1 or TRBD2 (5 bases each). CDR1 is SGHNT and CDR2 is YYREEE in the germline V gene (reference sequence). The CDR3 extends over 15 amino acids. V lost 0 bases to trimming and J lost 3 bases, with 12 bases between them. This CDR3 is CASSLARQGEETQYF. The CDR3 coding sequence is TGTGCCAGCAGCTTGGCGAGGCAGGGAGAAGAGACCCAGTACTTC.

There are a few counts of this clone. The gene calls are TRBV6-1 and TRBJ2-3, with TRBD2 as a possible D gene (5 bases). Per germline, CDR1 MNHNS and CDR2 SASEGT. The V gene lost 4 bases and the J gene lost 1 base, with 9 bases spanning the gap. CDR3 size: 14 residues. CDR3 in DNA: TGTGCCAGCAGTGTTAGCGAGGGCACAGATACGCAGTATTTT. Its protein product is CASSVSEGTDTQYF.

The chain couples TRBV19 to TRBJ1-4; a possible D gene is TRBD1 (6 bases). This CDR3 comprises 15 residues. V lost 5 bases to trimming and J lost 7 bases, with 17 bases between them. Germline CDR1 reads LNHDA; CDR2 reads SQIVND (reference sequence). The CDR3 region has the DNA TGTGCCAGTAGTCTGCTGGGGGCTCGCGGTGAAAAACTGTTTTTT. Its translation is CASSLLGARGEKLFF.

This clone has only one observation. V usage is TRBV28 and J usage is TRBJ1-2, with 7 bases aligning to TRBD1. J gave up 2 bases and V 7 bases, and 7 bases lay outside the gene matches. From germline, CDR1 is MDHEN and CDR2 SYDVKM. This CDR3 comprises 14 residues. The CDR3 bases are TGTGCCAGCACCCCTGGACAGGACAACTATGGCTACACCTTC. It specifies CASTPGQDNYGYTF.

The rearrangement links TRBV29-1 to TRBJ2-1, with 9 bases lining up with TRBD2. CDR1 is SQVTM and CDR2 is ANQGSEA in the germline V gene. CDR3 size: 15 residues. V trimming: 3 bases; J trimming: 2 bases; junction bases outside the gene matches: 5. CDR3 amino acids: CSVEGSGRPYNEQFF. Written as DNA, the CDR3 is TGCAGCGTTGAGGGTAGCGGGAGACCCTACAATGAGCAGTTCTTC.

The V gene is TRBV18, the J gene TRBJ1-3; 8 nucleotides align to TRBD1. Germline loops: CDR1 KGHSH, CDR2 LQKENI. This CDR3 comprises 16 residues. V trimming: 3 bases; J trimming: 2 bases; junction bases outside the gene matches: 6. The chain's CDR3 is CASSPGGQGPGNTIYF. CDR3 nucleotides: TGTGCCAGCTCACCGGGCGGACAGGGACCTGGAAACACCATATATTTT. The variable domain in full, with the rest retrieved from reference TRBV18 and TRBJ1-3, is NAGVMQNPRHLVRRRGQEARLRCSPMKGHSHVYWYRQLPEEGLKFMVYLQKENIIDESGMPKERFSAEFPKEGPSILRIQQVVRGDSAAYFCASSPGGQGPGNTIYFGEGSWLTVV.

The chain recombines TRBV4-1 with TRBJ2-2; perhaps TRBD1 as D (5 bases). CDR1 and CDR2 (germline): MGHRA, YSYEKL. The CDR3 spans 17 residues. The V gene lost 0 bases and the J gene lost 4 bases, with 15 bases spanning the gap. The CDR3 nucleotides read TGCGCCAGCAGCCAAGATAGGGGCCAGGTTATCACCGGGGAGCTGTTTTTT. Its translation is CASSQDRGQVITGELFF.

This chain uses TRBV30 with TRBJ2-5; 10 positions agree with TRBD2. The CDR3 covers 13 residues. With V trimmed by 1 base and J by 4 bases, 0 bases remained unmatched. CDR1 is GTSNPN, CDR2 SVGIG, per germline (reference sequence). The DNA of the CDR3 is TGTGCCTGGAGTGGACTAGCGGGAGAGACCCAGTACTTC. Its protein product is CAWSGLAGETQYF. The full variable domain, rest sourced from reference TRBV30 and TRBJ2-5, is SQTIHQWPATLVQPVGSPLSLECTVEGTSNPNLYWYRQAAGRGLQLLFYSVGIGQISSEVPQNLSASRPQDRQFILSSKKLLLSDSGFYLCAWSGLAGETQYFGPGTRLLVL.

This chain uses TRBV6-1 with TRBJ1-5; possibly TRBD1 for D (5 bases). V lost 6 bases and J lost 6, with 15 bases in between. The CDR3 loop spans 14 amino acids. Germline CDR1 is MNHNS and CDR2 is SASEGT. CDR3 DNA sequence: TGTGCCAGCAGGAGTCTGGGGGATAGTCAGCCCCAGCATTTT. Translated, it gives CASRSLGDSQPQHF.

The rearrangement links TRBV6-5 to TRBJ2-3; 10 bases are shared with TRBD1. The germline V gene has CDR1 MNHEY and CDR2 SVGAGI. The trim removed 5 bases at V and 3 bases at J, leaving 5 bases unmatched. The length of the CDR3 is 15 residues. The CDR3 DNA reads as TGTGCCAGCAGTCCCGGACAGGGGGAGACAGATACGCAGTATTTT. This sequence encodes CASSPGQGETDTQYF.

V usage is TRBV4-1 and J usage is TRBJ1-4; D is perhaps TRBD1 (5 bases). The germline V and J ends were trimmed by 5 bases and 2 bases, with 12 bases remaining between them. Germline-derived CDR1 and CDR2 are MGHRA and YSYEKL. The CDR3 has 15 amino acids. In DNA, the CDR3 is TGCGCCAGCAGCGGCCCGGGACGGACTAATGAAAAACTGTTTTTT. Translating gives CASSGPGRTNEKLFF.

The CDR3 sequence: CASSQPGGGQYSGNTIYF. The CDR3 DNA is TGCGCCAGCAGCCAACCCGGGGGGGGACAGTACTCTGGAAACACCATATATTTT. The chain uses TRBV4-1 and TRBJ1-3; TRBD1 matches at 7 bases. Germline V gene sequence: CDR1 MGHRA, CDR2 YSYEKL. The CDR3 consists of 18 residues. Trimming at V came to 2 bases and at J to 0 bases, leaving 10 bases not matched to a gene.

The chain is built from TRBV10-3 and TRBJ2-7, with TRBD2 matching 10 bases. The CDR3 spans 15 residues. The germline V gene encodes CDR1 ENHRY and CDR2 SYGVKD. V shed 5 bases, J shed 5 bases, and the junction held 9 bases outside the gene matches. The CDR3 nucleotides are TGTGCCATCAGTTCCCTAGCGGGAGTAATGGACGAGCAGTACTTC. Its protein product is CAISSLAGVMDEQYF.

This sequence joins TRBV27 and TRBJ2-7; D may be TRBD1 (5 bases). This CDR3 spans 16 amino acids. CDR1 and CDR2 (germline): MNHEY, SMNVEV (reference sequence). Trimming took off 0 bases at V and 0 bases at J, with 12 bases between the two ends. The CDR3: CASSLSQGPSSYEQYF. CDR3 in DNA: TGTGCCAGCAGTTTATCTCAGGGCCCGAGCTCCTACGAGCAGTACTTC.

This clone was seen only once. This chain's CDR3 is CAISEDRGTGEQFF. Written as DNA, the CDR3 is TGTGCCATCAGTGAAGACAGGGGGACAGGGGAGCAGTTCTTC. The chain carries TRBV10-3 and TRBJ2-1, with 9 bases fitting TRBD1. Trimming removed 3 bases from V and 10 bases from J; junction bases left unmatched: 7. Germline values: CDR1 ENHRY, CDR2 SYGVKD. The CDR3 is 14 amino acids.

This clone was counted a few times. The chain joins TRBV6-5 to TRBJ2-1; D gene unclear. Germline loops: CDR1 MNHEY, CDR2 SVGAGI. The CDR3 has 12 residues. Trimming stripped 5 bases from V and 7 bases from J, with 9 bases between. The CDR3, as DNA: TGTGCCAGCAGTGGTAGTGTGAATGAGCAGTTCTTC. This gives the protein CASSGSVNEQFF.

The chain carries TRBV7-8 and TRBJ2-3, with D tentatively TRBD1 (6 bases). Trimming shortened V by 5 bases and J by 4 bases, and 19 bases separated the two germline ends. The CDR3 totals 16 residues. Germline values: CDR1 SGHVS, CDR2 FQNEAQ. The CDR3 DNA follows: TGTGCCAGCAGCACGACGAGGTTGGGGGCATCAGATACGCAGTATTTT. Translated, it gives CASSTTRLGASDTQYF.

The chain is built from TRBV28 and TRBJ1-1; the D gene is possibly TRBD1 (5 bases). The CDR3 totals 12 residues. The V and J ends lost 3 bases and 10 bases respectively, with 12 bases between them. Per germline, CDR1 MDHEN and CDR2 SYDVKM. The CDR3 here is CASSLRRGAAFF. Written as DNA, the CDR3 is TGTGCCAGCAGTTTGAGAAGGGGTGCAGCTTTCTTT.

In this sample, this clone turned up a few times. The CDR3 is CASSLLDRPLSGELFF. In DNA, the CDR3 is TGTGCCAGCAGCCTATTGGACAGGCCCCTTTCAGGGGAGCTGTTTTTT. The rearrangement joins TRBV5-4 to TRBJ2-2; 7 bases are a match to TRBD1. This CDR3 is 16 amino acids long. Germline V gene sequence: CDR1 SGHNT, CDR2 YYREEE (reference sequence). Unmatched junction bases numbered 14, after V lost 4 bases and J lost 8 bases. Drawing the rest from reference TRBV5-4 and TRBJ2-2, the complete variable domain is ETGVTQSPTHLIKTRGQQVTLRCSSQSGHNTVSWYQQALGQGPQFIFQYYREEENGRGNFPPRFSGLQFPNYSSELNVNALELDDSALYLCASSLLDRPLSGELFFGEGSRLTVL.